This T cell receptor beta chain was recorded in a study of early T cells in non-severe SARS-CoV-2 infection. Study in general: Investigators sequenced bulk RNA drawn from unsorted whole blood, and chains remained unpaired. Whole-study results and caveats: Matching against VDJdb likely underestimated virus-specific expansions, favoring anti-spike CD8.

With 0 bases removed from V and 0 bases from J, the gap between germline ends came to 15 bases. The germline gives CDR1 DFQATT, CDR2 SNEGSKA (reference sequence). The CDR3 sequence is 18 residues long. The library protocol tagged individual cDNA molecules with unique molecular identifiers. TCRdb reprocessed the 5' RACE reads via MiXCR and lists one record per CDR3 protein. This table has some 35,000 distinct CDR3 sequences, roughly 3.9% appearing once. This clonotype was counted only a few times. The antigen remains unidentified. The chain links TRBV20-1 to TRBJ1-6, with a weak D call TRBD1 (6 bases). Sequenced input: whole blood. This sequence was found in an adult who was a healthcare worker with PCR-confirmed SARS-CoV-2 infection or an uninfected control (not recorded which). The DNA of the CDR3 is TGCAGTGCTAGAGATATCGGCCAGGGGAGCTCCTATAATTCACCCCTCCACTTT. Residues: CSARDIGQGSSYNSPLHF.